The 11 T cell receptor beta chains below were found in one sample sequenced in a study of T cell responses to AZD1222 COVID-19 vaccine. Method: immunoSEQ multiplex PCR; TCRdb's copy keeps in-frame clones and lacks some. The profile shows approximately 67,000 clones, approximately 80% of them singletons. The source was peripheral blood, collected on day 0 of AZD1222 vaccination. The receptors derive from an adult in good health.

This clone came up once. The V call is TRBV5-1, the J call TRBJ2-3; D remains unclear. Germline loops: CDR1 SGHRS, CDR2 YFSETQ. The CDR3 consists of 14 residues. Trimming left V 5 bases short and J 0 bases short, with 10 bases between. The CDR3 DNA sequence: TGCGCCAGCAGTGGTGGCAGGAGCACAGATACGCAGTATTTT. It translates to CASSGGRSTDTQYF.

The CDR3 DNA reads as TGTGCCAGCGCAGGAATACAGGGACTTGGCTACACCTTC. The encoded protein is CASAGIQGLGYTF. This chain joins TRBV6-5 and TRBJ1-2, with D tentatively TRBD1 (6 bases). This CDR3 spans 13 amino acids. Trimming cost V 8 bases and J 7 bases, with 17 bases left between them. Germline CDR1 is MNHEY and CDR2 is SVGAGI.

The chain combines TRBV7-2 with TRBJ2-2, with D possibly matching TRBD1 (6 bases). The CDR3 has 18 amino acids. The V end lost 1 base, the J end lost 6 bases, and 21 bases lay between the germline ends. CDR1 is SGHTA and CDR2 is FQGNSA in the germline V gene. The chain's CDR3 is CASSLVPLGGSVAGELFF. The CDR3 DNA follows: TGTGCCAGCAGCTTAGTTCCATTAGGGGGATCGGTCGCCGGGGAGCTGTTTTTT.

The gene calls are TRBV19 and TRBJ1-6; weak D call: TRBD1 (6 bases). CDR1 and CDR2 from the germline V gene are LNHDA and SQIVND (reference sequence). The V gene lost 0 bases and the J gene lost 9 bases, with 9 bases spanning the gap. The CDR3 is made up of 14 amino acids. In DNA form, the CDR3 reads TGTGCCAGTAGTATAGACGCAGGGGTTTCACCCCTCCACTTT. It codes for CASSIDAGVSPLHF.

V usage is TRBV4-2 and J usage is TRBJ1-3; no reliable D call. V lost 4 bases and J lost 0, with 7 bases in between. This CDR3 contains 14 residues. Germline loops: CDR1 LGHNA, CDR2 YNFKEQ. The CDR3: CASSRFTSGNTIYF. In nucleotides, the CDR3 is TGTGCCAGCAGCCGCTTTACCTCTGGAAACACCATATATTTT.

This clone was detected only once. This chain uses TRBV6-2 or TRBV6-3 with TRBJ2-1, with D perhaps TRBD2 (6 bases). The CDR3 runs to 16 residues. In germline, CDR1 is MNHEY, CDR2 SVGEGT. Trimming removed 0 bases at V and 4 bases at J, with 13 bases between. The CDR3 here is CASSYSGLHPYNEQFF. DNA of the CDR3: TGTGCCAGCAGTTACTCGGGACTCCACCCTTACAATGAGCAGTTCTTC.

J is TRBJ1-3 and V is TRBV6-1; no firm D call. Per the germline V gene, CDR1 is MNHNS and CDR2 is SASEGT. Trimming pared 2 bases from V and 4 bases from J, leaving 12 bases between. The CDR3 contains 15 residues. The CDR3 DNA sequence: TGTGCCAGCAGTGAACGGGGAGGGAAGGGAAACACCATATATTTT. It encodes CASSERGGKGNTIYF.

V is TRBV28 and J is TRBJ1-4; D is ambiguous. This CDR3 has 13 amino acids. V dropped 5 bases and J dropped 3 bases, with 7 bases sitting between them. Germline V gene lookup returns CDR1 MDHEN and CDR2 SYDVKM. CDR3 nucleotides: TGTGCCAGCAGTCAAAGGGCTAATGAAAAACTGTTTTTT. This gives the protein CASSQRANEKLFF.

This chain links TRBV10-1 with TRBJ2-1; no reliable D call. In germline, CDR1 is WNHNN, CDR2 SYGVQD (reference sequence). CDR3 length equals 12 residues. V was pared by 4 bases and J by 6 bases, with 7 bases between. The CDR3 coding sequence is TGCGCCAGCAGTGGTTATCTCAATGAGCAGTTCTTC. It yields the protein CASSGYLNEQFF.

The rearrangement uses TRBV10-3 and TRBJ1-1; the D is unclear. V was clipped by 4 bases and J by 3 bases, with 6 bases between them. There are 12 residues in the CDR3. Germline assignment: CDR1 ENHRY and CDR2 SYGVKD. The CDR3 sequence is CAISAGDTEAFF. The DNA for the CDR3 is TGTGCCATCAGTGCTGGGGACACTGAAGCTTTCTTT.

A few counts support this clone. The J gene is TRBJ2-7, the V gene TRBV6-5; perhaps TRBD1 as D (5 bases). Trimming stripped 2 bases from V and 3 bases from J, with 11 bases between. This CDR3 has 14 amino acids. Germline V CDR1 and CDR2: MNHEY, SVGAGI. This CDR3 is CASSYGQGNYEQYF. In DNA form, the CDR3 reads TGTGCCAGCAGTTACGGGCAGGGTAACTACGAGCAGTACTTC.